The sequence of this T cell receptor (beta chain) was determined in a study of blood T cell repertoires in COVID-19. For the study at large: Material from acute and convalescent COVID-19 was sourced from the United States, Italy and Spain.

Some clones are missing from TCRdb's copy, which holds only in-frame ones; the method was immunoSEQ multiplex PCR. Among 130,000 or so clones listed, about 85% were seen once. V was shortened by 4 bases and J by 1 base, with 11 bases between the two germline ends. Per germline, CDR1 SGHRS and CDR2 YFSETQ. The CDR3 extends over 14 amino acids. The chain recombines TRBV5-1 with TRBJ1-1; a weak D match, TRBD1 (6 bases). The source is a human donor in a cohort sampled during active COVID-19. The specimen sequenced was peripheral blood. The CDR3 nucleotides are TGCGCCAGCAGCCCCAACAGGGAGAACACTGAAGCTTTCTTT. This codes for CASSPNRENTEAFF.